The entry below describes one TCR beta chain. Its antigen is unknown. This CDR3 is 14 amino acids long. The germline V gene encodes CDR1 SGHRS and CDR2 YFSETQ. V was clipped by 1 base and J by 6 bases, with 10 bases between them. This sample is drawn from a study of T-cell memory formation after mild COVID-19. At the level of the study: In these data, TCR clusters were largely donor specific.

TCRdb processed the 5' RACE reads anew with MiXCR; each CDR3 protein has one entry. Here the sample spans 500,000 to 550,000 distinct CDR3 sequences, about a fifth being singletons. Study outcomes and limitations: For contracting clones, CD4+ ones sat mainly in CM and EM, CD8+ in EMRA. Cross-reactive memory apparently joined, as some responding clones appeared in pre-infection memory. From day 15 to 85, contracting clones were balanced between CD4 and CD8, whereas later expanders leaned toward CD4+.

The V and J genes are TRBV5-1 and TRBJ2-2, with a possible D match to TRBD2 (5 bases). The source of this sequence is an adult woman who had mild COVID-19 (a few samples of this study predate the infection). Cell type and time point are not known. Material for sequencing was PBMCs or a T cell subset sorted from them (not recorded which). CDR3 region: CASSLTSSSGELFF. The CDR3 DNA reads TGCGCCAGCAGCTTGACTAGTTCTTCCGGGGAGCTGTTTTTT.